This TCR beta chain came from a study of T-cell reconstitution after alpha-beta-depleted transplantation in children. General study findings and limits: From newly produced T cells came most of the T-cell counts and diversity one year after transplant. Expanded graft clones numbering several hundred reportedly gave rise to alpha-beta T cells about two months after transplant. Surviving recipient T cells and thymic progenitors produced the high day-60 TCRbeta diversity seen in some patients.

Unique molecular identifiers were incorporated during preparation of the TCRbeta library. TCRdb used MiXCR to reprocess the PCR reads, holding one entry per CDR3 protein. The profile shows about 510,000 distinct CDR3 sequences, roughly an eighth of them singletons. This clonotype was seen a few times. Its antigen is not known. Germline V CDR1 and CDR2: SGHDT, YYEEEE. This CDR3 contains 14 residues. V was pared by 0 bases and J by 11 bases, with 17 bases between. The clonotype comes from a female patient between 2 and 15 years old who had a stem cell transplant for aplastic anemia, so the T cells may come from the graft donor. This chain connects TRBV5-6 to TRBJ1-1, with unresolved D. Sequencing used PBMCs, mostly from graft donor cells, obtained 180 days after TCRalphabeta/CD19-depleted stem cell transplant. The chain's CDR3 is CASSLVGTAKNAFF. As DNA, the CDR3 is TGTGCCAGCAGCTTGGTCGGCACAGCCAAAAACGCTTTCTTT.